This section outlines one TCR beta chain sequence together with its context. This entry comes from a study of T cell repertoires in cytomegalovirus infection. Study as a whole: Signatures in public TCR beta sequences pointed to both CMV infection and matching HLA type.

TCRdb passed the reads through MiXCR, listing each CDR3 protein once. The data contain hundreds of thousands of distinct CDR3 sequences, under 40% of them singletons. This CDR3 is built from 16 residues. Trimming pared 9 bases from V and 0 bases from J, leaving 18 bases between. Germline CDR1 LNHDA, CDR2 SQIVND (reference sequence). The sequenced material came from PBMCs. The sequence came from a human donor in good health (CMV status not recorded). Some clones in this sample may be carry-over from other donors' samples. The chain combines TRBV19 with TRBJ2-4, with unresolved D. The CDR3: CARRRIDRQAKNIQYF. CDR3 DNA sequence: TGTGCCAGACGAAGGATAGATCGCCAAGCCAAAAACATTCAGTACTTC.